This T cell receptor (beta chain) was obtained from a study of T cells in Graves' hyperthyroidism and ophthalmopathy. Findings and limits, study-wide: Through a model of 13 V-J features, ophthalmopathy was separated from stable hyperthyroidism. Most thyroid-expanded clonotypes above 0.001 were also found in blood.

The source material, RNA transcripts, was used to amplify TCR beta CDR3 regions. Carried out on the TCR CDR3, a first-round RT-PCR used the HTBI primer set. TCRdb reprocessed the multiplex PCR reads with MiXCR, giving one entry per CDR3 protein. The table records 600,000 or so distinct CDR3 sequences, around 13% of them present only once. Remarks on this clonotype: Its matching antigen is unknown.

Among ophthalmopathy patients, the Clinical Activity Score reached at least 3, the NOSPECS grade reached at least 4, and duration remained under 3 months. The length of the CDR3 is 14 residues. Trimming removed 2 bases at V and 1 base at J, with 6 bases between. The germline gives CDR1 LNHDA, CDR2 SQIVND (reference sequence). The sequence was obtained from a woman aged 45-59 years with Graves' ophthalmopathy. Sequencing was performed on blood. The chain links TRBV19 to TRBJ1-3; D is undetermined. As DNA, the CDR3 is TGTGCCAGTAGTATAATTTCTTCTGGAAACACCATATATTTT. It encodes CASSIISSGNTIYF.